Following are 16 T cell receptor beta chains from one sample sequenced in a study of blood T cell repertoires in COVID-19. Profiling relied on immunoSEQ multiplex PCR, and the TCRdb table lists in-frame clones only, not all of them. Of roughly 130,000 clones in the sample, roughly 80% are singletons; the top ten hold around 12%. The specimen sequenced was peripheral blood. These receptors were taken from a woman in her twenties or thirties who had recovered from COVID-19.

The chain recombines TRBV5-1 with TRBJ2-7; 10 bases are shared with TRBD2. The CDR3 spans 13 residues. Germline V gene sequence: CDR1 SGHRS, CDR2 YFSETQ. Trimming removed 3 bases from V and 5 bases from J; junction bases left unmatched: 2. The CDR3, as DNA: TGCGCCAGCAGCTACAGCGGGAGGGACGAGCAGTACTTC. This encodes CASSYSGRDEQYF.

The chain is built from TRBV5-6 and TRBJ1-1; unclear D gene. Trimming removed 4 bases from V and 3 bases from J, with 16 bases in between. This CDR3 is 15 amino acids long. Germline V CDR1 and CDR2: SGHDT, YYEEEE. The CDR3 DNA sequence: TGTGCCAGCAGCCCTGACACGGGGTCCGACACTGAAGCTTTCTTT. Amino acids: CASSPDTGSDTEAFF.

This CDR3 is CASSLGTGGLIYEQYF. The CDR3, as DNA: TGTGCCAGCAGCTTAGGGACAGGGGGCTTGATCTACGAGCAGTACTTC. This sequence joins TRBV11-2 and TRBJ2-7; 11 bases agree with TRBD1. This CDR3 spans 16 amino acids. V lost 1 base to trimming and J lost 3 bases; unmatched junction nucleotides: 5. Per the germline V gene, CDR1 is SGHAT and CDR2 is FQNNGV.

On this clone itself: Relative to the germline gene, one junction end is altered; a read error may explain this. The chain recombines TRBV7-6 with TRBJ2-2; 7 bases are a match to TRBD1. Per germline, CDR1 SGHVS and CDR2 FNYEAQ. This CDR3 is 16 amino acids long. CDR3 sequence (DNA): TGTGCCAGCAGCTTAGACACAGGGGCGAATACCGGGGAGCTGTTTTTT. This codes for CASSLDTGANTGELFF.

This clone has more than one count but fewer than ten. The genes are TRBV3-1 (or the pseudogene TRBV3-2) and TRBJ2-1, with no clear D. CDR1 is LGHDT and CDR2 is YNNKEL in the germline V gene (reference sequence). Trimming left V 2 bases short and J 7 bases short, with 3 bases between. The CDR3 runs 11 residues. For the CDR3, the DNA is TGTGCCAGCAGCCAACTTAATGAGCAGTTCTTC. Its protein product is CASSQLNEQFF.

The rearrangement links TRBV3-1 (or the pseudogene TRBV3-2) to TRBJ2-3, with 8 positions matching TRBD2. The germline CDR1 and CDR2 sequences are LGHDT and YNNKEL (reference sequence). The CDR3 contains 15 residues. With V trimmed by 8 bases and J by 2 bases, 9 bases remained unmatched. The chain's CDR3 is CASRKAGGNTDTQYF. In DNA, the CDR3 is TGTGCCAGCCGCAAGGCGGGGGGTAACACAGATACGCAGTATTTT.

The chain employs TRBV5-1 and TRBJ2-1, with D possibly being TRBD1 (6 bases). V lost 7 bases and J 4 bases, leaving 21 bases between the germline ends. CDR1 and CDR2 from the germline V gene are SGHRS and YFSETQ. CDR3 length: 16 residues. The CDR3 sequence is CASSSRAGADYNEQFF. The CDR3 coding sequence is TGCGCCAGCTCAAGTAGGGCAGGGGCAGATTACAATGAGCAGTTCTTC.

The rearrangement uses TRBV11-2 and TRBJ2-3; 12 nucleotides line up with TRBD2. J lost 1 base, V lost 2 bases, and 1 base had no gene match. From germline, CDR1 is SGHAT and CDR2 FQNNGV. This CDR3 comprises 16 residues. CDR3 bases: TGTGCCAGCAGCTTACTAGCGGGAGGGGGCACAGATACGCAGTATTTT. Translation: CASSLLAGGGTDTQYF.

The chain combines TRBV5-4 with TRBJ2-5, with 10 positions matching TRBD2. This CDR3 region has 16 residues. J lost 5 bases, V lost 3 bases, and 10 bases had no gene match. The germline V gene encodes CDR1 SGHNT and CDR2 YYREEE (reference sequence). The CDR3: CASSSDSGGTGETQYF. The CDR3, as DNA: TGTGCCAGCAGCTCGGATAGCGGGGGGACGGGGGAGACCCAGTACTTC.

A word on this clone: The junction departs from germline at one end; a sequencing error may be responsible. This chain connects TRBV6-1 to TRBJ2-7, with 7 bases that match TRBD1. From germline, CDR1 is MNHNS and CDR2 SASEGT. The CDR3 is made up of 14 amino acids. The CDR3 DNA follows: TGTGCCAGCAGGGAAGATAGGGGGCGAATCGAGCAGTACTTC. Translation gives CASREDRGRIEQYF.

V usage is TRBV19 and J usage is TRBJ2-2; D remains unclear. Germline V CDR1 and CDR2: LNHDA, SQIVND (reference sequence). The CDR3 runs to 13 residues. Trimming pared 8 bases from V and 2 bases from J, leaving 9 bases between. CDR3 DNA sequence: TGTGCCAGTGCCACGAGAAACACCGGGGAGCTGTTTTTT. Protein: CASATRNTGELFF.

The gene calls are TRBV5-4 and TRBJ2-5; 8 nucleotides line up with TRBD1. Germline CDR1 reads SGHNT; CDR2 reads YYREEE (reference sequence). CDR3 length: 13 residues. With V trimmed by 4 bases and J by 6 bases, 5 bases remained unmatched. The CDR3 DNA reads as TGTGCCAGCAGCCCTGGACAGGGTCAGACCCAGTACTTC. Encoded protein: CASSPGQGQTQYF.

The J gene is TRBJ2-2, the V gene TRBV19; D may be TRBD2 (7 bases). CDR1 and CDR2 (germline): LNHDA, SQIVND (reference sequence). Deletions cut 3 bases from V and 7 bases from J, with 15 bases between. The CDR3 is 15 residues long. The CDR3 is CASSIRGGAGGELFF. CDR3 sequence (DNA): TGTGCCAGTAGTATTCGTGGGGGGGCAGGCGGGGAGCTGTTTTTT.

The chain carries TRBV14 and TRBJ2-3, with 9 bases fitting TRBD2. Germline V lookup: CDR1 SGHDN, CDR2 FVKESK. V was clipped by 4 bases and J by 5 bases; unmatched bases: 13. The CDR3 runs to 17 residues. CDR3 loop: CASSPGYLAGSGDTQYF. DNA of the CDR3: TGTGCCAGCAGCCCAGGTTACCTAGCGGGATCAGGAGATACGCAGTATTTT.

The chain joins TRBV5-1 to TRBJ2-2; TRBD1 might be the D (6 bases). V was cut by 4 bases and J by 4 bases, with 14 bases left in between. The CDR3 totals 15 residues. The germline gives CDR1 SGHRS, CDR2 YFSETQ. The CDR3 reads CASSQAQGSTGELFF. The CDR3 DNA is TGCGCCAGCAGCCAGGCGCAGGGGAGCACCGGGGAGCTGTTTTTT.

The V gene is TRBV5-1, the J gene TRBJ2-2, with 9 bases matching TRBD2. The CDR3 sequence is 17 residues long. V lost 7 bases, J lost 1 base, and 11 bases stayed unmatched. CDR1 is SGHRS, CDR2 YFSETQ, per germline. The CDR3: CASHLRPAGGNTGELFF. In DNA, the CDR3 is TGCGCCAGCCATCTGAGACCAGCGGGGGGGAACACCGGGGAGCTGTTTTTT.